One T cell receptor beta chain is described in this entry. The sample holds many counts of this clonotype. Its specific antigen is unknown. Per-base quality was not reported, and no clone a single base away is much larger than it. Inclusive of the bounding cysteine and phenylalanine, the CDR3 is 13 residues long. Of all the DNA, just the CDR3 is kept, 39 bases in frame from base 1. Unmatched junction bases come to 0, with V trimmed by 3 bases and J by 5 bases. CDR1 is given as MDHEN and CDR2 as SYDVKM, both from the germline V gene. In the ophthalmopathy patients, disease was moderately to severely active, with a Clinical Activity Score of 3 or more, a NOSPECS grade of 4 or more, and a duration of less than 3 months. Exclusion was applied to patients with uncontrolled infections, other autoimmune diseases, pregnancy or lactation. Diagnoses were based on clinical symptoms, serum thyroxine and TRAb, thyroid ultrasound and orbital computed tomography. Ficoll-Paque density gradient centrifugation was used to isolate PBMCs from approximately 10 ml of fresh peripheral blood. Total RNA was extracted with Trizol reagent, and quality was checked on an Agilent 2100 Bioanalyzer.

This sample was included in a study of T cells in Graves' hyperthyroidism and ophthalmopathy (dated by TCRdb to about 2019). For the study in its entirety: Peripheral blood samples were taken at the time of initial diagnosis, prior to any treatment. To identify TCR V-J signatures that set the groups apart, the researchers used a discovery cohort of 100 patients, made up of 40 to 45 with Graves' ophthalmopathy and 57 with stable Graves' hyperthyroidism. The study also compared thyroid tissue and blood T-cell repertoires from several Graves' hyperthyroidism patients. The roughly 100 discovery patients were randomly divided into training and test sets at a 7:3 ratio. The paper describes TCR Vbeta CDR3 sequencing of 130 to 150 peripheral blood samples, made up of 43 ophthalmopathy patients, 70 to 80 hyperthyroidism patients and around 17 progressor patients. Whether ophthalmopathy could be predicted prospectively was tested in an independent validation cohort made up of under 20 hyperthyroidism patients plus 17 patients who later progressed to ophthalmopathy. Following sampling, methimazole starting at 30 mg daily was given to hyperthyroidism patients, and high-dose intravenous methylprednisolone was given to ophthalmopathy patients. Findings and caveats that apply to the study as a whole: In cross-validation, a model built on a 13 V-J signature told ophthalmopathy apart from stable hyperthyroidism with less than 90% sensitivity and roughly 81% specificity, and in testing the same model reached 80%/75%. Blood samples also contained most of the expanded thyroid clonotypes (frequency above 0.001), which suggests that blood repertoires may reflect thyroid immune responses. No statistical method was used to set the sample size in advance, and investigators knew the group allocation. In validation, the model predicted progression to ophthalmopathy a median of roughly six months before onset, with roughly 68% sensitivity and 72.22% specificity.

Amplification of TCR beta CDR3 regions was carried out from RNA transcripts. A first-round RT-PCR of the TCR CDR3 used the HTBI primer set with the Qiagen OneStep RT-PCR kit. Libraries were constructed in a second round of multiplex PCR, after which size selection and purification were carried out. Paired-end sequencing of the libraries was performed with 100 bp reads on an Illumina HiSeq2000. The authors processed their data as follows. Raw data were processed with SOAPnuke, discarding reads with adapters, uncalled bases, mean Phred below 15, or no exact constant-primer or identifier match. High-quality paired reads were merged using COPE v1.2.5, and each unique nucleotide sequence was defined as a clonotype. MiTCR v1.1 was used to align the clonotypes against IMGT TRBV, TRBD and TRBJ reference segments. The analysis was restricted to V-J combinations with a frequency above 0.0001, which together covered 99% to 99.2% of the repertoires. The TCS score was defined as F50 (clonal expansion) divided by E x V (chaos), with BLOSUM62-based TCRdist calculated between CDR3 peptides within each V-J. Welch's t-statistics and random forest reduced approximately 520 V-J features to some 14, which were used in a naive Bayes classifier (R e1071). TCRdb reprocessing: public reads trimmed at Q25 with fastp, clones called with MiXCR, in-frame beta chains kept. When rows share a CDR3 protein, they turn into one entry using the most common DNA and genes. The V and J calls and clone size are TCRdb's, not the authors'. The sample table shows over 500,000 distinct CDR3 sequences, and 17% are seen once. The ten largest make up under 20% of the sample.

The sequence was obtained from a woman aged 18-30 years with Graves' ophthalmopathy. Sequenced sample: blood. Recombination connected TRBV28 to TRBJ2-2, and 7 junctional nucleotides match TRBD2. The nucleotide sequence reads as follows: TGTGCCAGCAGTTTGGGACTAACCGGGGAGCTGTTTTTT. This yields the protein CASSLGLTGELFF. Here the CDR3 is joined to the reference TRBV28 and TRBJ2-2 genes, and the full variable domain is: DVKVTQSSRYLVKRTGEKVFLECVQDMDHENMFWYRQDPGLGLRLIYFSYDVKMKEKGDIPEGYSVSREKKERFSLILESASTNQTSMYLCASSLGLTGELFFGEGSRLTVL.